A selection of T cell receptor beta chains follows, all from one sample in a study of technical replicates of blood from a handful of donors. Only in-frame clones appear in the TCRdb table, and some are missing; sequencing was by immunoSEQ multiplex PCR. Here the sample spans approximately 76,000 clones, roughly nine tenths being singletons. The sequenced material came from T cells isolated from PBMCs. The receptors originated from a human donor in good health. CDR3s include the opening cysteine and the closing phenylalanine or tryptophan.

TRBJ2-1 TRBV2 CASKGSSNEQFF
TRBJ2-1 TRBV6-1 CASSPGTSGRYEQFF
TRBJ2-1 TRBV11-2 CASGRQGGYNEQFF
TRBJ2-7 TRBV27 CASSLSPGQTNYEQYF
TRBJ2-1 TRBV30 CAWSVRLRAGSEFF
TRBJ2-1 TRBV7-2 CASSLSPGVPGNEQFF
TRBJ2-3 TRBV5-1 CASSLERAGDTQYF
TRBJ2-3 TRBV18 CASSPPIIAGGRDTQYF
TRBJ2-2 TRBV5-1 CASSGGDRAAKELFF
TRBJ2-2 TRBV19 CASRTAANTGELFF
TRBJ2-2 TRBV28 CATLTGGSTGELFF
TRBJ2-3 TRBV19 CASRRTVGTDTQYF
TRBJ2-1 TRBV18 CASSPKSVLGYNNEQFF
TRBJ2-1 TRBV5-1 CASSSPRTDYNEQFF
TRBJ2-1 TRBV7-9 CASSPTDMSSYNEQFF
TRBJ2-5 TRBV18 CASSPQAQETQYF
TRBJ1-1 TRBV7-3 CASSPGEGTAFF
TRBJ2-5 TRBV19 CASSINTWTGRVQETQYF
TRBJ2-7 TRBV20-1 CSARQVNEQYF
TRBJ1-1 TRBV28 CASSLSGSDTEAFF
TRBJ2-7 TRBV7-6 CASSLVAGSAYEQYF
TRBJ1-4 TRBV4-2 CASSQVGKGLSEKLFF
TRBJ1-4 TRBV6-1 CASRPGQGDKLFF
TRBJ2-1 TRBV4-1 CASSGQGRNEQFF
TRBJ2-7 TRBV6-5 CASSYSGQRGNYEQYF
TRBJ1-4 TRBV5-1 CASRRGQFNEKLFF
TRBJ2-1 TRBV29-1 CSVERTEGNEQFF
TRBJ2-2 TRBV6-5 CASSYHLVENTGELFF